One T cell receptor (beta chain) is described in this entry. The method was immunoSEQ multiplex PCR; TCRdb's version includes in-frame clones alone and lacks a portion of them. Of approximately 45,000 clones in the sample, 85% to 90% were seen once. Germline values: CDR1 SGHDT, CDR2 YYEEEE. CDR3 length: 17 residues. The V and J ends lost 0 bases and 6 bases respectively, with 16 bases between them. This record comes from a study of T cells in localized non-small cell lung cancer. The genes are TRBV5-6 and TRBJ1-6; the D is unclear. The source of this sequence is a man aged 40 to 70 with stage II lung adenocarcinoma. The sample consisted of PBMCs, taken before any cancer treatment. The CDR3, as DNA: TGTGCCAGCAGCTTGGGGGAGTTGAGACTTTCTAATTCACCCCTCCACTTT. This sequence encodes CASSLGELRLSNSPLHF.